This T cell receptor (beta chain) originates from a study of Tregs in tolerant kidney transplant recipients. Clones were read by immunoSEQ multiplex PCR, and TCRdb kept only the in-frame ones, dropping some. The sample has tens of thousands of clones, about 89% seen once. The V and J ends lost 0 bases and 7 bases respectively, with 13 bases between them. This CDR3 has 14 residues. In germline, CDR1 is SGHRS, CDR2 YFSETQ. The sequence was obtained from a human donor in good health. The V gene is TRBV5-1, the J gene TRBJ1-2; D gene uncertain. The sequenced sample was Tregs from blood. The CDR3 nucleotides read TGCGCCAGCAGCTTGGCCATCAGTGGCTCTGGCTACACCTTC. It codes for CASSLAISGSGYTF.